This TCR beta chain was profiled in a study of shared clonotypes between healthy human individuals. About the study: Each donor contributed plates that comprised three CD4 naive, three CD4 memory, two CD8 naive and one CD8 memory.

Points from the study as a whole: Memory subsets generally showed lower estimated richness than naive subsets. The sharing of about 5% of naive CD4 clonotypes was seen across a handful of donors.

There are 16 residues in the CDR3. CDR1 MGHRA and CDR2 YSYEKL come from the germline V gene. V gave up 2 bases and J gave up 4 bases, with 17 bases separating them. Comments on this clone: Its antigen is not identified.

Terminally differentiated effector memory CD45RA+ cells were excluded by CCR7 positive selection of CD45RO-negative cells. Every one of the donors was a Caucasian adult that lived in Nashville, Tennessee. The protocol was immunoSEQ multiplex PCR, while the TCRdb copy is restricted to in-frame clones and leaves out a portion. Of millions of clones listed, roughly 94% are singletons. The clonotype comes from a man between 18 and 35 years old in good health. Sequences were obtained from naive CD8+ T cells sorted from blood. The chain uses TRBV4-1 and TRBJ1-2, with a weak D call TRBD1 (5 bases). The CDR3 spells CASSQRAQGLLYGYTF. Written as DNA, the CDR3 is TGCGCCAGCAGCCAAAGGGCCCAGGGTCTCCTCTATGGCTACACCTTC.